These 2 T cell receptor beta chains were all obtained from the same sample, sequenced in a study of blood T cell repertoires in COVID-19. Measured with immunoSEQ multiplex PCR; TCRdb has only the in-frame clones, and not every one. The sample gives over 150,000 clones, 70% to 90% of which show up once; 15% to 20% is in the top ten. The specimen was peripheral blood. The receptors come from a man aged 50-59 years with COVID-19, enrolled during active disease.

This clone appeared a single time. The chain has TRBV7-9 and TRBJ2-1, with 7 bases fitting TRBD1. This CDR3 is built from 13 residues. Looked up from germline, CDR1 is SEHNR and CDR2 is FQNEAQ (reference sequence). With V trimmed by 5 bases and J by 8 bases, 6 bases remained unmatched. The DNA for the CDR3 is TGTGCCAGCAGCCTCGACAGGGTTCATGAGCAGTTCTTC. Translation gives CASSLDRVHEQFF.

The genes are TRBV6-5 and TRBJ1-5, with D possibly TRBD1 on 5 matching bases. V was shortened by 6 bases and J by 3 bases, with 12 bases between the two germline ends. The CDR3 extends over 14 amino acids. Germline values: CDR1 MNHEY, CDR2 SVGAGI. In DNA form, the CDR3 reads TGTGCCAGCAGACCAGGGTTTGTCAATCAGCCCCAGCATTTT. It yields the protein CASRPGFVNQPQHF.